The sequence of this TCR beta chain was determined in a study of blood T cell repertoires in COVID-19. Study overall: PBMCs, B-cell-depleted T cells, or T cells provided the cDNA or gDNA that made up the material.

The V end lost 4 bases, the J end lost 4 bases, and 16 bases lay between the germline ends. The CDR3 covers 16 residues. Germline V gene data show CDR1 as SGHTA and CDR2 as FQGNSA. TCRdb keeps only in-frame clones here, not all; method: immunoSEQ multiplex PCR. The sample shows under 80,000 clones, more than 90% of them seen only once. The sequence was obtained from a human donor in a cohort sampled during active COVID-19. The chain uses TRBV7-2 and TRBJ2-2; tentative D call: TRBD1 (6 bases). The sample comprised peripheral blood. The CDR3 bases are TGTGCCAGCAGCTCTACCCGGACAGACCCCACCGGGGAGCTGTTTTTT. This gives the protein CASSSTRTDPTGELFF.